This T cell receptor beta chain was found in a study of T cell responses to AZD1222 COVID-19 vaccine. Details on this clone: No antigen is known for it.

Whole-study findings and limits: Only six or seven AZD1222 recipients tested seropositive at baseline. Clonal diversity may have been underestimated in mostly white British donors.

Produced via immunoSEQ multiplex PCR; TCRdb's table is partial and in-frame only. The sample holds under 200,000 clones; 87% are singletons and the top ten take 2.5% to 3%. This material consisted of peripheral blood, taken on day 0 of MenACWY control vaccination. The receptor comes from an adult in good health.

The CDR3 coding sequence is TGTGCCAGCAGTTCCTACAGGGGCCCCACAGATACGCAGTATTTT. Encoded protein: CASSSYRGPTDTQYF. The rearrangement uses TRBV6-2 or TRBV6-3 and TRBJ2-3; 7 bases match TRBD1. V was pared by 4 bases and J by 2 bases, with 6 bases of the junction left unmatched. Germline-derived CDR1 and CDR2 are MNHEY and SVGEGT. The CDR3 length is 15 residues.